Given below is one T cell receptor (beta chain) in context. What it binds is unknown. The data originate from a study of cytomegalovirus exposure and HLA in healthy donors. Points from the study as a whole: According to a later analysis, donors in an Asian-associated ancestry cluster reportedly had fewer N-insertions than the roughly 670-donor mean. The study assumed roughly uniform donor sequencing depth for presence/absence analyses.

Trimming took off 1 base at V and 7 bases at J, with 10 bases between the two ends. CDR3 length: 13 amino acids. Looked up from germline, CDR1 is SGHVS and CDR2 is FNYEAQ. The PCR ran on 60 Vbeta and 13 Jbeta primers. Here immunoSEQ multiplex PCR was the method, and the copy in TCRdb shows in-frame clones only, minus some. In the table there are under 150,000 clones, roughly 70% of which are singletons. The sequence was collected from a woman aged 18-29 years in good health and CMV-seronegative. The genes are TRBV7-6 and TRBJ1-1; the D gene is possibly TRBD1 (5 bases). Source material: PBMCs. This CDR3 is CASSLGGRDEAFF. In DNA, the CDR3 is TGTGCCAGCAGCTTAGGCGGCAGGGATGAAGCTTTCTTT.